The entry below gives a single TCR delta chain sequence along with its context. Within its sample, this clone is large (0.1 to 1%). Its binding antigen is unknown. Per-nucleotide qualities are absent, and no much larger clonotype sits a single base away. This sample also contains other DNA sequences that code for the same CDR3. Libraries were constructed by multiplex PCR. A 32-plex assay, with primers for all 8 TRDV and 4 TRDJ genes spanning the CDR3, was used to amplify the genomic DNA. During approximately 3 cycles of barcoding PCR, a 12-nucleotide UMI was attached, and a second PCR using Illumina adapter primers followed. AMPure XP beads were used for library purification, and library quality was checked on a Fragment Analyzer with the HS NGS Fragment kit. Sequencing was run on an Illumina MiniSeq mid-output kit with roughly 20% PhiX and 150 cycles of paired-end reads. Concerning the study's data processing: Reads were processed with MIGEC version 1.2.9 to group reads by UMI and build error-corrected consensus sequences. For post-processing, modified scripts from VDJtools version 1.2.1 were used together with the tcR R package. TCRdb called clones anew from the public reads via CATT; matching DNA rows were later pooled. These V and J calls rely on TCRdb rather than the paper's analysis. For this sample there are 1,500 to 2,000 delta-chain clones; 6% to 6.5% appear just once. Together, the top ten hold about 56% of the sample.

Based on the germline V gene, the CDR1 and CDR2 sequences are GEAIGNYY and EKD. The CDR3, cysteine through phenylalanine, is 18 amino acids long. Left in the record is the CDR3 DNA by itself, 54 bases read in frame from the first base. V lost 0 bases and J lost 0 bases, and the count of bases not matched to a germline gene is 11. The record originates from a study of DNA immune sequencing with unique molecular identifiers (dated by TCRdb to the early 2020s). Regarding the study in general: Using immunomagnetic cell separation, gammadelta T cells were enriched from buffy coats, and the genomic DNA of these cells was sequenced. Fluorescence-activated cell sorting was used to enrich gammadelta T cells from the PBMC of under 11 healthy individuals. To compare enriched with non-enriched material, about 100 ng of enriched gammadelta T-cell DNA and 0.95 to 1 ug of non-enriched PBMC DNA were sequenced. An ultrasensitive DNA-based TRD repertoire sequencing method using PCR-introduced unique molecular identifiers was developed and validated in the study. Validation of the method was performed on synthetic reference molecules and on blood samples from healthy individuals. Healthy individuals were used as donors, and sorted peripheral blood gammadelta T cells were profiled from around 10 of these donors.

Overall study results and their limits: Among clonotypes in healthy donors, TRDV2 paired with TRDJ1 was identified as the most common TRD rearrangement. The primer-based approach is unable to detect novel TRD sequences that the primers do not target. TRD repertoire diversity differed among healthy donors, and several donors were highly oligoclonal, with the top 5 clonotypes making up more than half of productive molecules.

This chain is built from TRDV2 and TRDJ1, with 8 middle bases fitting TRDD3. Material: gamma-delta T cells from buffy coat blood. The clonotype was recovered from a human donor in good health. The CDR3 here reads CACDTVDAGGGHTDKLIF. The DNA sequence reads TGTGCCTGTGACACCGTTGACGCTGGGGGAGGACACACCGATAAACTCATCTTT.